The source of this T cell receptor (beta chain) is a study of regulatory T cells in long-lasting Graves disease. Time point reported: persistent/refractory GD, antithyroid drugs over 5 years with positive TRAb. PBMCs were the source of the RNA used for TCR sequencing. V shed 4 bases and J 5 bases; nucleotides not matched to a gene: 10. The CDR3 covers 15 residues. Per germline, CDR1 MGHRA and CDR2 YSYEKL. This clonotype occurred a few times. The antigen is not known. Study findings and constraints: Owing to a sample size that was small, accuracy may have been reduced. Preferential use of TRBV28, TRBJ1-2 and TRBJ2-5 was seen in persistent disease.

Combining iRepertoire HTBI primers with Arm-PCR of CDR3 regions, the authors built TCR beta libraries. TCRdb reanalysed the multiplex PCR reads using MiXCR and keeps one entry per CDR3 protein. The sample includes 600,000 to 850,000 distinct CDR3 sequences, around 30% of them seen just once. This receptor was obtained from a female donor with Graves disease. The chain is built from TRBV4-1 and TRBJ2-5; 7 bases match TRBD1. Specimen: peripheral blood mononuclear cells (PBMCs), collected when the disease was refractory, from a patient treated with antithyroid drugs. The CDR3 DNA is TGCGCCAGCAGCCTTTCCGGAAGGGGGCACGAGACCCAGTACTTC. It codes for CASSLSGRGHETQYF.